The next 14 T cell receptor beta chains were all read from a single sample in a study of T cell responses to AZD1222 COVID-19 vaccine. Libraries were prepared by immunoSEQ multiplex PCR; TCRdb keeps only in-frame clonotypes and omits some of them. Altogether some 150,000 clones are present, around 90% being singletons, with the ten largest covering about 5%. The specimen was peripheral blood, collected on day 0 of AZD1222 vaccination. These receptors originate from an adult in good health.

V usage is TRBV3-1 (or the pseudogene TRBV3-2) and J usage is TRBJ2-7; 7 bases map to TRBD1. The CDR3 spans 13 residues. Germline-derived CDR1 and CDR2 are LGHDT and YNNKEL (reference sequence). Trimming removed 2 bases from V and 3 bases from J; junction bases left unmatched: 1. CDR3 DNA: TGTGCCAGCAGCCAATCAGGGGGCTACGAGCAGTACTTC. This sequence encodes CASSQSGGYEQYF.

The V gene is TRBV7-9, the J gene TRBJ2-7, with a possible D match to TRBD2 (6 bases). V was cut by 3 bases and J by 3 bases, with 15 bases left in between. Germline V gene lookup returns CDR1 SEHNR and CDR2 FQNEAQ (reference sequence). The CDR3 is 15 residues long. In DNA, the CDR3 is TGTGCCAGCAGCTTTGGAGGAGGGAGCCTCTACGAGCAGTACTTC. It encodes CASSFGGGSLYEQYF. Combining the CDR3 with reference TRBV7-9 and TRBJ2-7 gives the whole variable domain DTGVSQNPRHKITKRGQNVTFRCDPISEHNRLYWYRQTLGQGPEFLTYFQNEAQLEKSRLLSDRFSAERPKGSFSTLEIQRTEQGDSAMYLCASSFGGGSLYEQYFGPGTRLTVT.

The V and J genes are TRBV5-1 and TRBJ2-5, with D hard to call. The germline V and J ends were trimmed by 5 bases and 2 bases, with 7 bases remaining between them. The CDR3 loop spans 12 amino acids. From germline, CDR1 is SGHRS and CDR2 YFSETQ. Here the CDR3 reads CASRYGQETQYF. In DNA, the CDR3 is TGCGCCAGCAGGTATGGACAAGAGACCCAGTACTTC.

CDR3 sequence (DNA): TGTGCCAGCAGCTCTAAACTAGCGGAAGATACGCAGTATTTT. It codes for CASSSKLAEDTQYF. The chain carries TRBV5-4 and TRBJ2-3, with 8 bases matching TRBD2. The CDR3 covers 14 residues. J was trimmed by 5 bases and V by 3 bases; bases with no gene match: 5. Germline V CDR1 and CDR2: SGHNT, YYREEE (reference sequence).

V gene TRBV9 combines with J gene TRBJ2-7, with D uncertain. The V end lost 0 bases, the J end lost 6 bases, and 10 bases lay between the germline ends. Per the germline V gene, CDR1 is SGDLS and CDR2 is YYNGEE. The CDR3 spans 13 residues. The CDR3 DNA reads TGTGCCAGCAGCGTAGGTACGGCGCCCGAGCAGTACTTC. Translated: CASSVGTAPEQYF.

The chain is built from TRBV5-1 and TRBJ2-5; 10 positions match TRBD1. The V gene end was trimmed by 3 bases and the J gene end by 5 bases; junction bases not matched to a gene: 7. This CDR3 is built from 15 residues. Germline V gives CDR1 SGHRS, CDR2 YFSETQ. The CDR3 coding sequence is TGCGCCAGCAGCTCGACAGGGGGCGTTCGGGAGACCCAGTACTTC. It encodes CASSSTGGVRETQYF. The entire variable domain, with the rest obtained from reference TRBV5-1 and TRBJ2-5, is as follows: KAGVTQTPRYLIKTRGQQVTLSCSPISGHRSVSWYQQTPGQGLQFLFEYFSETQRNKGNFPGRFSGRQFSNSRSEMNVSTLELGDSALYLCASSSTGGVRETQYFGPGTRLLVL.

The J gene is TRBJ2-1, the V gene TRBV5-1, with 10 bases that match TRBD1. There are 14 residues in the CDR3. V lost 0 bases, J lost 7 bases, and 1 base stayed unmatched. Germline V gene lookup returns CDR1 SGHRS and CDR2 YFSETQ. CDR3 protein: CASSLGTGGNEQFF. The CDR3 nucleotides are TGCGCCAGCAGCTTGGGGACAGGGGGGAATGAGCAGTTCTTC.

The CDR3: CASSPRGRSYEQYF. As DNA, the CDR3 is TGTGCCAGCAGCCCCCGCGGCAGGAGCTACGAGCAGTACTTC. The rearrangement links TRBV11-3 to TRBJ2-7, with D hard to call. CDR1 is SGHNT, CDR2 YENEEA, per germline. The CDR3 spans 14 residues. V lost 5 bases and J 3 bases, leaving 14 bases between the germline ends.

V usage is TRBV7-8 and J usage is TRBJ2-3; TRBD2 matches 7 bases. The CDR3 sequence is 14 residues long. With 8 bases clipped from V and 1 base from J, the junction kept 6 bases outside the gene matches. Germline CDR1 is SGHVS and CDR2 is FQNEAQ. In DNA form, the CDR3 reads TGTGCCAGCGGAACTAGCGCGGGCACAGATACGCAGTATTTT. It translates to CASGTSAGTDTQYF.

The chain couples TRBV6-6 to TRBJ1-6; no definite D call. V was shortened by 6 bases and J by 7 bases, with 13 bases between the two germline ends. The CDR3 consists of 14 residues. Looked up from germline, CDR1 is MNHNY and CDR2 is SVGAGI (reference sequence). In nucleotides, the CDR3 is TGTGCCAGCAGGTTGGAGCTCTGGAATTCACCCCTCCACTTT. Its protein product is CASRLELWNSPLHF.

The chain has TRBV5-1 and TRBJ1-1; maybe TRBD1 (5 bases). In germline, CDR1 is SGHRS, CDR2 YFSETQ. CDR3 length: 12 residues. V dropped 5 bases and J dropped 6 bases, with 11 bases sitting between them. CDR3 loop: CASRLGGSEAFF. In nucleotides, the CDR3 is TGCGCCAGCAGACTGGGGGGGTCTGAAGCTTTCTTT.

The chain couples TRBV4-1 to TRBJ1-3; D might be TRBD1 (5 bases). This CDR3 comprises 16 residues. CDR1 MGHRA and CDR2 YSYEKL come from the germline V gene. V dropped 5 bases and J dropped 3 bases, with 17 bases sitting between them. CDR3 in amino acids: CASSIDTGTSGNTIYF. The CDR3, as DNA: TGCGCCAGCAGCATCGATACCGGGACGAGTGGAAACACCATATATTTT.

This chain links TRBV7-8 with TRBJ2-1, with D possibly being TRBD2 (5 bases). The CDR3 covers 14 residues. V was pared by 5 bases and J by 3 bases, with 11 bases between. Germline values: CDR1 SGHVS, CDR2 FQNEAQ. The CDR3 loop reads CASSPWRYYNEQFF. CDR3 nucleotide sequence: TGTGCCAGCAGCCCCTGGAGGTACTACAATGAGCAGTTCTTC. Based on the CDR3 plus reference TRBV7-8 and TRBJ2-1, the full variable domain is GAGVSQSPRYKVAKRGQDVALRCDPISGHVSLFWYQQALGQGPEFLTYFQNEAQLDKSGLPSDRFFAERPEGSVSTLKIQRTQQEDSAVYLCASSPWRYYNEQFFGPGTRLTVL.

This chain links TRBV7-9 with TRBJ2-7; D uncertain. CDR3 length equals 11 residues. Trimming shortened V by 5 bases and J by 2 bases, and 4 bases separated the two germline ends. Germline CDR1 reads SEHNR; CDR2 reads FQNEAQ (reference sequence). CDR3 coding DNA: TGTGCCAGCAGCACAGCCTACGAGCAGTACTTC. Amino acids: CASSTAYEQYF.